The 7 T cell receptor beta chains below all came from one sample that was sequenced in a study of CD8 T cells in Susac syndrome. RNA totalling roughly 0.45 to 1 ug underwent reverse transcription with random hexamers. TCRdb ran MiXCR on the immunoSEQ multiplex PCR reads and lists one entry per CDR3 protein. In the table there are under 200,000 distinct CDR3 sequences, about 94% of which are singletons. The sample comprised CD4+ T cells from PBMCs. These receptors all come from a human donor in good health.

This rearrangement joins TRBV4-2 to TRBJ2-3; 10 bases map to TRBD2. The length of the CDR3 is 14 residues. The ends lost 6 bases at V and 4 bases at J; junction bases unmatched: 4. Germline V lookup: CDR1 LGHNA, CDR2 YNFKEQ. The CDR3 spells CASRPTSGADTQYF. DNA of the CDR3: TGTGCCAGCAGACCCACTAGCGGGGCAGATACGCAGTATTTT.

The chain combines TRBV12-3 or TRBV12-4 with TRBJ2-6, with D unresolved. Trimming took off 2 bases at V and 4 bases at J, with 9 bases between the two ends. The CDR3 spans 15 residues. The CDR3 DNA reads TGTGCCAGCAGTTTAAACTTGGGAGGGGCCAACGTCCTGACTTTC. This encodes CASSLNLGGANVLTF.

The V call is TRBV6-5, the J call TRBJ2-2; 7 positions match TRBD1. Germline V lookup: CDR1 MNHEY, CDR2 SVGAGI. The CDR3 has 14 amino acids. J was trimmed by 1 base and V by 10 bases; bases with no gene match: 6. The CDR3 DNA sequence: TGTGCCACCTGGGGACAGCAGAACACCGGGGAGCTGTTTTTT. Translated, it gives CATWGQQNTGELFF.

This clonotype was observed once. V is TRBV27 and J is TRBJ2-1; 11 bases are a match to TRBD2. The CDR3 loop spans 19 amino acids. V gave up 5 bases and J gave up 0 bases; unmatched junction bases: 12. Germline CDR1 is MNHEY and CDR2 is SMNVEV (reference sequence). In DNA form, the CDR3 reads TGTGCCAGCAGTCTTAGCGGGGGGGCCCGTTCCCGCTCCTACAATGAGCAGTTCTTC. This codes for CASSLSGGARSRSYNEQFF.

V usage is TRBV6-2 or TRBV6-3 and J usage is TRBJ1-5; 9 nucleotides line up with TRBD1. The germline V gene encodes CDR1 MNHEY and CDR2 SVGEGT. V lost 6 bases to trimming and J lost 2 bases; unmatched junction nucleotides: 5. The length of the CDR3 is 15 residues. The CDR3 loop is CASSGTGRGNQPQHF. The CDR3, as DNA: TGTGCCAGCAGCGGGACAGGGAGAGGCAATCAGCCCCAGCATTTT.

A single count supports this clonotype. The V and J genes are TRBV20-1 and TRBJ1-2, with no clear D. This CDR3 region has 13 residues. Per germline, CDR1 DFQATT and CDR2 SNEGSKA (reference sequence). V was pared by 0 bases and J by 2 bases, with 7 bases between. The CDR3 loop reads CSARDQTNYGYTF. DNA for the CDR3: TGCAGTGCTAGAGACCAAACCAACTATGGCTACACCTTC.

The rearrangement links TRBV27 to TRBJ2-7, with 7 nucleotides matching TRBD2. Germline V gene sequence: CDR1 MNHEY, CDR2 SMNVEV (reference sequence). The CDR3 contains 14 residues. After removal of 4 bases from V and 3 bases from J, the junction contained 6 bases not matched to a gene. The chain's CDR3 is CASSSRGVGYEQYF. DNA of the CDR3: TGTGCCAGCAGTTCCCGGGGGGTCGGCTACGAGCAGTACTTC.